These 4 T cell receptor beta chains share one sample of origin, sequenced in a study of T cell repertoires in cytomegalovirus infection. TCRdb reanalysed the reads using MiXCR and keeps one entry per CDR3 protein. The table shows around 260,000 distinct CDR3 sequences, with 8% to 9.5% occurring only once. Sequenced: PBMCs. These receptors came from a human donor in good health (CMV status not recorded). Some clones in this sample may be carry-over from other donors' samples.

The chain links TRBV7-2 to TRBJ1-1; D might be TRBD1 (6 bases). The germline V and J ends were trimmed by 8 bases and 1 base, with 14 bases remaining between them. CDR3 size: 14 residues. The germline V gene has CDR1 SGHTA and CDR2 FQGNSA. The CDR3 protein is CASLKTTGNTEAFF. CDR3 nucleotide sequence: TGTGCCAGCTTAAAAACGACAGGGAACACTGAAGCTTTCTTT.

This clonotype was recorded many times. The chain recombines TRBV20-1 with TRBJ1-1; 7 bases fit TRBD1. With V trimmed by 4 bases and J by 5 bases, 22 bases remained unmatched. Germline V CDR1 and CDR2: DFQATT, SNEGSKA (reference sequence). The CDR3 totals 18 residues. CDR3 DNA sequence: TGCAGTGCTAAAGGGGGCTGGGGGGAAGGGGGGGGTACGACTGAAGCTTTCTTT. Translation gives CSAKGGWGEGGGTTEAFF.

Ten or more counts support this clonotype. The gene calls are TRBV7-8 and TRBJ1-5; unclear D gene. Per the germline V gene, CDR1 is SGHVS and CDR2 is FQNEAQ. V was pared by 0 bases and J by 4 bases, with 7 bases between. The CDR3 length is 14 residues. The CDR3 DNA follows: TGTGCCAGCAGCTTAGCGTTTGGGAATCAGCCCCAGCATTTT. It codes for CASSLAFGNQPQHF. The whole variable domain, remainder taken from reference TRBV7-8 and TRBJ1-5, is GAGVSQSPRYKVAKRGQDVALRCDPISGHVSLFWYQQALGQGPEFLTYFQNEAQLDKSGLPSDRFFAERPEGSVSTLKIQRTQQEDSAVYLCASSLAFGNQPQHFGDGTRLSIL.

The chain joins TRBV12-3 or TRBV12-4 to TRBJ2-3; weak D call: TRBD1 (5 bases). This CDR3 has 15 amino acids. V was shortened by 5 bases and J by 0 bases, with 12 bases between the two germline ends. The CDR3: CASSNRKGSTDTQYF. CDR3 bases: TGTGCCAGCAGTAACCGAAAGGGGAGCACAGATACGCAGTATTTT.